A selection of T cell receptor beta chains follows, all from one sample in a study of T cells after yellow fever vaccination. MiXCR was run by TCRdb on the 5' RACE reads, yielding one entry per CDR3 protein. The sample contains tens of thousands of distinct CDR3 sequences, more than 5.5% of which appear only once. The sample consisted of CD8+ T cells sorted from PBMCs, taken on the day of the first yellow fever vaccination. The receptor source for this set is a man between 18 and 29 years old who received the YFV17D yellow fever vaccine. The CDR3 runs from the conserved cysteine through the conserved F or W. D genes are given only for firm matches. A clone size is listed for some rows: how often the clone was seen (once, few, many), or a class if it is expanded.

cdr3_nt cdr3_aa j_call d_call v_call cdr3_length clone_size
TGTGCCTGGATGGGGGGGTATGAGCAGTTCTTC CAWMGGYEQFF TRBJ2-1 TRBD2 TRBV30 11 few
TGTGCCATCAGGCACACTCAGGGGGAAGGGTCCTATGGCTACACCTTC CAIRHTQGEGSYGYTF TRBJ1-2 TRBD1 TRBV10-3 16 few
TGCGCCAGCAGCCAAGAGGAGGGCCGCTTCCCTGGGGCCAACGTCCTGACTTTC CASSQEEGRFPGANVLTF TRBJ2-6 - TRBV4-3 18 -
TGCAGTGCGATACCTAAAAGTTGGACGACACTGAGTACCGGGGAGCTGTTTTTT CSAIPKSWTTLSTGELFF TRBJ2-2 - TRBV20-1 18 -
TGTGCCAGCAGCCAAGATTGGTCGATAAGCACAGATACGCAGTATTTT CASSQDWSISTDTQYF TRBJ2-3 - TRBV3-1 16 -
TGTGCCAGCAGTTTAAGGGGGATATACGAGCAGTACTTC CASSLRGIYEQYF TRBJ2-7 - TRBV27 13 many
TGTGCCAGCAGCGACGGACAGGAAAACATTCAGTACTTC CASSDGQENIQYF TRBJ2-4 TRBD1 TRBV9 13 -
TGTGCCACCCCCGGGACTGAAGATAGCACAGATACGCAGTATTTT CATPGTEDSTDTQYF TRBJ2-3 - TRBV24-1 15 many
TGTGCCAGCAGTTTTATTCCGGACGCAAAGGGGCGGCAGTACTTC CASSFIPDAKGRQYF TRBJ2-7 - TRBV27 15 many
TGCGCCAGCAGCCAAGAGGGGACCGGGTTAGACAATGAGCAGTTCTTC CASSQEGTGLDNEQFF TRBJ2-1 - TRBV4-1 16 few
TGCGCCAGCAGCAGCACAGCGGGGGGCATACAAGAGACCCAGTACTTC CASSSTAGGIQETQYF TRBJ2-5 TRBD2 TRBV4-1 16 many
TGCAGTGCTTCGACTAGCGGGGTGTTGAATGAGCAGTTCTTC CSASTSGVLNEQFF TRBJ2-1 TRBD2 TRBV20-1 14 few
TGTGCCATCAGTGACCTTCAGACCCAGTACTTC CAISDLQTQYF TRBJ2-5 - TRBV10-3 11 many
TGCGCCAGCAGCCAAGAGTCAGGGCACAATGAGCAGTTCTTC CASSQESGHNEQFF TRBJ2-1 - TRBV4-1 14 few
TGTGCCACCAGTACGGGGGCCACAGATACGCAGTATTTT CATSTGATDTQYF TRBJ2-3 - TRBV24-1 13 -
TGTGCCAGCAGTTACGACCGAGTAGGGAAATTGAGCTCCTATAATTCACCCCTCCACTTT CASSYDRVGKLSSYNSPLHF TRBJ1-6 - TRBV6-2/TRBV6-3 20 few
TGTGCCAGCAGCCCGACTCCGTCGAATGAGCAGTTCTTC CASSPTPSNEQFF TRBJ2-1 - TRBV11-2 13 many
TGTGCCAGCACATCAGGGGCGAACACTGAAGCTTTCTTT CASTSGANTEAFF TRBJ1-1 - TRBV7-6 13 few
TGTGCCATCATGGGAGAGAACACCGGGGAGCTGTTTTTT CAIMGENTGELFF TRBJ2-2 - TRBV10-3 13 many
TGTGCCAGCACCCTTCGCCTGGGACTAGCGGCCTACGAGCAGTACTTC CASTLRLGLAAYEQYF TRBJ2-7 TRBD2 TRBV5-6 16 many
TGTGCCAGCAGTTTCCGGGGGACCCAAGAGACCCAGTACTTC CASSFRGTQETQYF TRBJ2-5 - TRBV12-3/TRBV12-4 14 many
TGTGCCAGCAGCTTAGGTTCAGATCATACGTATAGCAATCAGCCCCAGCATTTT CASSLGSDHTYSNQPQHF TRBJ1-5 - TRBV11-2 18 few
TGTGCCACCAGCTCGGACGGAGTGGGTGAAAAACTGTTTTTT CATSSDGVGEKLFF TRBJ1-4 - TRBV15 14 few
TGTGCCAGCAGTTACTCGGGTGGGGGAAACACCATATATTTT CASSYSGGGNTIYF TRBJ1-3 - TRBV6-5 14 many
TGTGCTAGTGGTTTTGGGAACACTGAAGCTTTCTTT CASGFGNTEAFF TRBJ1-1 - TRBV12-5 12 -
TGCGCCAGCAGCTCTTATGGACTCCACAATGAGCAGTTCTTC CASSSYGLHNEQFF TRBJ2-1 - TRBV5-1 14 many
TGTGCCAGCAGCTTAAATTCCTACGAGCAGTACTTC CASSLNSYEQYF TRBJ2-7 - TRBV7-9 12 few
TGTGCCAGCAGTTCCCTCACTAGCGGGGGGATTTCCTACGAGCAGTACTTC CASSSLTSGGISYEQYF TRBJ2-7 TRBD2 TRBV6-2/TRBV6-3 17 medium-sized
TGTGCCAGCAGTTTAATCGGGAATGAGCAGTTCTTC CASSLIGNEQFF TRBJ2-1 - TRBV12-3/TRBV12-4 12 -